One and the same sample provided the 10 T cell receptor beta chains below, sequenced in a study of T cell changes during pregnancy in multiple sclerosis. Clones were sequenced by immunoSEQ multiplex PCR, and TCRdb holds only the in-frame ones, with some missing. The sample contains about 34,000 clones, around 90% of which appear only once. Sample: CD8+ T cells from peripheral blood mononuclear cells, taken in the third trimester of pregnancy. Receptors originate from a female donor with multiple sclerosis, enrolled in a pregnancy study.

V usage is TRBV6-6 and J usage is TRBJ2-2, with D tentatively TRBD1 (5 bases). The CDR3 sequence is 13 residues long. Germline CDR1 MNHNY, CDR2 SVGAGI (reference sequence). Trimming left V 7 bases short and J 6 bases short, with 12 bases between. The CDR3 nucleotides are TGTGCCAGCAAGGGGCGCTCCGCCGGGGAGCTGTTTTTT. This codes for CASKGRSAGELFF.

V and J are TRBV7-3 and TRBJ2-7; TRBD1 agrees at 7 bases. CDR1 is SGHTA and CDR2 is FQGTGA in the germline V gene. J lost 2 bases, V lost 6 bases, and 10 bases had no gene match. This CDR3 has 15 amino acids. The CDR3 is CASSQGQAHTYEQYF. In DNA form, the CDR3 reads TGTGCCAGCAGTCAAGGACAGGCTCACACCTACGAGCAGTACTTC.

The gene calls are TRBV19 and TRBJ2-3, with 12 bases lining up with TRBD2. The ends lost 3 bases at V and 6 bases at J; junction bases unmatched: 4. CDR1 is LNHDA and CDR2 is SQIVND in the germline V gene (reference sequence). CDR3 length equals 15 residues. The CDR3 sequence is CASSILAGGPDTQYF. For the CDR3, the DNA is TGTGCCAGTAGTATCCTAGCGGGGGGGCCGGATACGCAGTATTTT.

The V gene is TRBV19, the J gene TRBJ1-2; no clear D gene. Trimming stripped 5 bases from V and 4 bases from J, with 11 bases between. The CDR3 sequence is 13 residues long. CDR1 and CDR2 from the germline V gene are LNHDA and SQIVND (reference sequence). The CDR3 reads CASSPGITYGYTF. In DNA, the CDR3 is TGTGCCAGTAGTCCCGGGATAACCTATGGCTACACCTTC.

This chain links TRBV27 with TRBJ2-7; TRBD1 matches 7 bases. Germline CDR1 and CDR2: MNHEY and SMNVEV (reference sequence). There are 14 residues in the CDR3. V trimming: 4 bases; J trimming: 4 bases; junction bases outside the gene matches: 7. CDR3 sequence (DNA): TGTGCCAGCAGTTCGGCAGGGGGACCATACGAGCAGTACTTC. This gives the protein CASSSAGGPYEQYF.

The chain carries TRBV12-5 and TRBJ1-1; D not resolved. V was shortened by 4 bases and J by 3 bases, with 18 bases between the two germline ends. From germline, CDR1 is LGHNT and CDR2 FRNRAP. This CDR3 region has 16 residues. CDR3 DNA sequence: TGTGCTAGTGGTTCGAACGTCCGGGGTCGGGACACTGAAGCTTTCTTT. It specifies CASGSNVRGRDTEAFF.

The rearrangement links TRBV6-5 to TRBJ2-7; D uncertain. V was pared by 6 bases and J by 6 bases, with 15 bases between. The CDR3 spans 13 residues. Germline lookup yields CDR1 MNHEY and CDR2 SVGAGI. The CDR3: CASSRLRRGEQYF. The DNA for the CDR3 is TGTGCCAGCAGCAGACTCCGACGAGGCGAGCAGTACTTC.

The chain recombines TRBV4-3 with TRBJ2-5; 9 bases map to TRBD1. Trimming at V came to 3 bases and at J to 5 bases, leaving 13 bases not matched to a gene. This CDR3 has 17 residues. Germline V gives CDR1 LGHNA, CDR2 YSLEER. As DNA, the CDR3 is TGCGCCAGCAGCCAGAGGGGGAGAACAGGGGGCGGCGAGACCCAGTACTTC. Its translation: CASSQRGRTGGGETQYF.

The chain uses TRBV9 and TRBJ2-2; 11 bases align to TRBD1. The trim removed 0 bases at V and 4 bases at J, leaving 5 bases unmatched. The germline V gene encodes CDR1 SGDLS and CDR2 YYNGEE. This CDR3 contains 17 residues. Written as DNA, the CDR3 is TGTGCCAGCAGCGTAGGGGGACAGGGGGTTGTCACCGGGGAGCTGTTTTTT. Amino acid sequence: CASSVGGQGVVTGELFF.

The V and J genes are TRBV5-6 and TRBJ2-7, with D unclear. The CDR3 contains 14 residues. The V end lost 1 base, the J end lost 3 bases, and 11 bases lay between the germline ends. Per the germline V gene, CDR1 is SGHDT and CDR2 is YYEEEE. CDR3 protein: CASSLNDISYEQYF. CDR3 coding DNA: TGTGCCAGCAGCTTGAACGACATAAGCTACGAGCAGTACTTC.